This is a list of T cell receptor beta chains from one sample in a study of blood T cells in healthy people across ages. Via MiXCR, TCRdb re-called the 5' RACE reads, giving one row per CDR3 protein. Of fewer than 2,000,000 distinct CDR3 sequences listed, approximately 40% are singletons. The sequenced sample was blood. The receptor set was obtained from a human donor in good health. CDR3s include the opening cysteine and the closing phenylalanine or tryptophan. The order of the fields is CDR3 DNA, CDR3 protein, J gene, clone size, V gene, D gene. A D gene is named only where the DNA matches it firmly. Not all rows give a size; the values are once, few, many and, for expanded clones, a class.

DNA: TGTGCCAGCAGATACAGTAGGAATGAGCAGTTCTTC
CDR3: CASRYSRNEQFF
J: TRBJ2-1
size: .
V: TRBV12-3/TRBV12-4
D: .

DNA: TGCGCCAGCAGTTCAGATCCAGGGGTAGAGACCCAGTACTTC
CDR3: CASSSDPGVETQYF
J: TRBJ2-5
size: few
V: TRBV5-1
D: .

DNA: TGTGCCAGCAGTTTCCCCCCGATAAAGACCCAGTACTTC
CDR3: CASSFPPIKTQYF
J: TRBJ2-5
size: few
V: TRBV12-3/TRBV12-4
D: .

DNA: TGTGCCAGCCTCATTCCAAGGGTATCTGATGGCTACACCTTC
CDR3: CASLIPRVSDGYTF
J: TRBJ1-2
size: .
V: TRBV7-9
D: .

DNA: TGCGCCAGCAGCCTGAAGGGGGCCGCGAGCACTAATGGCTACACCTTC
CDR3: CASSLKGAASTNGYTF
J: TRBJ1-2
size: .
V: TRBV4-1
D: TRBD1

DNA: TGTGCCAGCAGCCAAGAACTGACTATCCCCACTGAGCAGTTCTTC
CDR3: CASSQELTIPTEQFF
J: TRBJ2-1
size: .
V: TRBV3-1
D: .

DNA: TGTGCCAGCAGTGAAGCGGGGTCTGGGGCCAACGTCCTGACTTTC
CDR3: CASSEAGSGANVLTF
J: TRBJ2-6
size: .
V: TRBV6-1
D: .

DNA: TGTGCCAGCAGCCACGGGACTAGCGGGGACTTACCCACAGATACGCTGTATTTT
CDR3: CASSHGTSGDLPTDTLYF
J: TRBJ2-3
size: .
V: TRBV3-1
D: TRBD2

DNA: TGTGCCGGGGCGACAGGGGGTATCGAGCAGTACTTC
CDR3: CAGATGGIEQYF
J: TRBJ2-7
size: many
V: TRBV2
D: TRBD1

DNA: TGTGCCAGCAGCCCATTAGACCTAATCAATCAGCCCCAGCATTTT
CDR3: CASSPLDLINQPQHF
J: TRBJ1-5
size: .
V: TRBV7-3
D: .

DNA: TGTGCCAGCACCAAAGGGGTTGAGCAGTTCTTC
CDR3: CASTKGVEQFF
J: TRBJ2-1
size: .
V: TRBV7-2
D: .

DNA: TGCGCCAGCAGCTTGTATGGACAGGGGGATGGCTACACCTTC
CDR3: CASSLYGQGDGYTF
J: TRBJ1-2
size: .
V: TRBV5-1
D: TRBD1

DNA: TGCAGTGCTAGTGACGGGGGGGCCTTGAATGAGCAGTTCTTC
CDR3: CSASDGGALNEQFF
J: TRBJ2-1
size: .
V: TRBV20-1
D: TRBD2

DNA: TGTGCCAGCAGTCTGAGCGGGGACTACAATGAGCAGTTCTTC
CDR3: CASSLSGDYNEQFF
J: TRBJ2-1
size: many
V: TRBV7-9
D: TRBD2

DNA: TGTGCCAGCAGTTACGGGTGGGGACCCCTTAACTATGGCTACACCTTC
CDR3: CASSYGWGPLNYGYTF
J: TRBJ1-2
size: .
V: TRBV6-5
D: .

DNA: TGCGCCAGCAGCCTACACATTTTGGGGCAAGATTCACCCCTCCACTTT
CDR3: CASSLHILGQDSPLHF
J: TRBJ1-6
size: few
V: TRBV4-3
D: .

DNA: TGTGCCAGCAGTGACCGCAGACCAGGGAAACAAGGTACCTACGAGCAGTACTTC
CDR3: CASSDRRPGKQGTYEQYF
J: TRBJ2-7
size: .
V: TRBV27
D: .

DNA: TGTGCCAGCAGCTTAGCTGGGGGGGCTGAGCCCCAGCATTTT
CDR3: CASSLAGGAEPQHF
J: TRBJ1-5
size: few
V: TRBV7-9
D: .

DNA: TGCGCCAGCAGCGTGTCAGGGGAGTCCACTGAAGCTTTCTTT
CDR3: CASSVSGESTEAFF
J: TRBJ1-1
size: .
V: TRBV5-1
D: .

DNA: TGTGCCAGCAGTTACAGTCTGGGCACTGAAGCTTTCTTT
CDR3: CASSYSLGTEAFF
J: TRBJ1-1
size: few
V: TRBV6-2/TRBV6-3
D: .

DNA: TGCAGTAATCGACGGGGAGGGGGCACTGAAGCTTTCTTT
CDR3: CSNRRGGGTEAFF
J: TRBJ1-1
size: few
V: TRBV20-1
D: .

DNA: TGTGCCACCAGTGATCACAGGGGGTTCGACGAGCAGTACTTC
CDR3: CATSDHRGFDEQYF
J: TRBJ2-7
size: .
V: TRBV24-1
D: TRBD1

DNA: TGTGCCAGCAGTTTAGCCAGGGAGGGCAATGAGCAGTTCTTC
CDR3: CASSLAREGNEQFF
J: TRBJ2-1
size: .
V: TRBV12-3/TRBV12-4
D: TRBD2

DNA: TGCAGTGCTAGGACAGTTAATGGCTACACCTTC
CDR3: CSARTVNGYTF
J: TRBJ1-2
size: .
V: TRBV20-1
D: .

DNA: TGCGGCGTTGAAGGGACAGGATTTACGGATGGCTACACCTTC
CDR3: CGVEGTGFTDGYTF
J: TRBJ1-2
size: .
V: TRBV29-1
D: TRBD1

DNA: TGCGCCAACAGCTTGGGGAACACTGAAGCTTTCTTT
CDR3: CANSLGNTEAFF
J: TRBJ1-1
size: .
V: TRBV5-1
D: .

DNA: TGCAGCGGTGGGGGGAGTACCTACGAGCAGTACTTC
CDR3: CSGGGSTYEQYF
J: TRBJ2-7
size: once
V: TRBV29-1
D: .

DNA: TGTGACAGCAGCTGGAAACAGGGACCACAAGAGACCCAGTACTTC
CDR3: CDSSWKQGPQETQYF
J: TRBJ2-5
size: .
V: TRBV7-3
D: .

DNA: TGTGCCAGCAGCTTAGTGGGGGATGAGGAGACCCAGTACTTC
CDR3: CASSLVGDEETQYF
J: TRBJ2-5
size: few
V: TRBV7-6
D: .

DNA: TGCGCCAGCTTAACAGGACCGAACACCGGGGAGCAGTTTTTT
CDR3: CASLTGPNTGEQFF
J: TRBJ2-2
size: .
V: TRBV5-1
D: .

DNA: TGTGCCAGCAGCTTCGGGGCTAGCGGGGGGATCTTCTACAATGAGCAGTTCTTC
CDR3: CASSFGASGGIFYNEQFF
J: TRBJ2-1
size: few
V: TRBV7-8
D: TRBD2

DNA: TGTGCCATCAGTGAGTCAAGGGGACAGGGGGCCGAAAAACTGTTTTTT
CDR3: CAISESRGQGAEKLFF
J: TRBJ1-4
size: .
V: TRBV10-3
D: TRBD1

DNA: TGTGCCACCAGCCAGGGGGCCTCCTACAATGAGCAGTTCTTC
CDR3: CATSQGASYNEQFF
J: TRBJ2-1
size: .
V: TRBV24-1
D: TRBD1

DNA: TGTGCCAGCAGATACAGTGACTCGCACTTCAAGCAGTTCTTC
CDR3: CASRYSDSHFKQFF
J: TRBJ2-1
size: few
V: TRBV6-5
D: .

DNA: TGCGCCAGCAGCGTTAGCGGGGGGGCCGTTCTGGACGAGCAGTACTTC
CDR3: CASSVSGGAVLDEQYF
J: TRBJ2-7
size: few
V: TRBV5-1
D: TRBD2

DNA: TGTGCCAGCAGCACATTAAACAGGGAAGTAAATGAAAAACTGTTTTTT
CDR3: CASSTLNREVNEKLFF
J: TRBJ1-4
size: .
V: TRBV7-8
D: .

DNA: TGCGCCAGCAGCTTGGCAGCGGGGGCCAACAATGAGCAGTTCTTC
CDR3: CASSLAAGANNEQFF
J: TRBJ2-1
size: .
V: TRBV5-1
D: TRBD2

DNA: TGTGCCATCAGTGGCTCGGGACAGGGTGGGTCGAATGAAAAACTGTTTTTT
CDR3: CAISGSGQGGSNEKLFF
J: TRBJ1-4
size: few
V: TRBV10-3
D: TRBD1

DNA: TGTGCCAGCAGGTACGGAAGGTACAATGAGCAGTTCTTC
CDR3: CASRYGRYNEQFF
J: TRBJ2-1
size: .
V: TRBV6-5
D: .

DNA: TGTGCCAGCTCCCGGGACAGAGGTGATGAGGCTTTCTTT
CDR3: CASSRDRGDEAFF
J: TRBJ1-1
size: few
V: TRBV18
D: TRBD1

DNA: TGTGCCAGCAGCTTAGTACCGGGACGGATTACCTACGAGCAGTACTTC
CDR3: CASSLVPGRITYEQYF
J: TRBJ2-7
size: .
V: TRBV7-2
D: .

DNA: TGCAGTGCTAGAGCTTTCCGGGACAGCAAAAACATTCAGTACTTC
CDR3: CSARAFRDSKNIQYF
J: TRBJ2-4
size: .
V: TRBV20-1
D: TRBD1

DNA: TGTGCCAGCAGTTACTCCAAAGACAGGGACCACCAAGAGACCCAGTACTTC
CDR3: CASSYSKDRDHQETQYF
J: TRBJ2-5
size: .
V: TRBV6-5
D: TRBD1

DNA: TGCGCCAGCAGCCAAGGGACAGGGTCCGCAACTAATGAAAAACTGTTTTTT
CDR3: CASSQGTGSATNEKLFF
J: TRBJ1-4
size: few
V: TRBV4-3
D: TRBD1

DNA: TGTGCCAGCAGGCAACACGGGGTCAGGGAACACGAGCAGTACTTC
CDR3: CASRQHGVREHEQYF
J: TRBJ2-7
size: few
V: TRBV6-5
D: .

DNA: TGTGCCAGCAGCTACGATGTGTCAAGTAATTCACCCCTCCACTTT
CDR3: CASSYDVSSNSPLHF
J: TRBJ1-6
size: .
V: TRBV11-1
D: .

DNA: TGTGCCAGCAGTGATTTACTAGCGGGTGAGCAGTACTTC
CDR3: CASSDLLAGEQYF
J: TRBJ2-5
size: .
V: TRBV2
D: TRBD2

DNA: TGTGCCAGCAGTTCGGGGGGAGGCGGTCAGCCCCAGCATTTT
CDR3: CASSSGGGGQPQHF
J: TRBJ1-5
size: few
V: TRBV12-3/TRBV12-4
D: .

DNA: TGCAGTGCTAGGGCTGGGTCTACCGATGGCTACACCTTC
CDR3: CSARAGSTDGYTF
J: TRBJ1-2
size: few
V: TRBV20-1
D: .

DNA: TGTGCCAGCTCACCACTTCGGGCTGACGACGAGCAGTACTTC
CDR3: CASSPLRADDEQYF
J: TRBJ2-7
size: .
V: TRBV18
D: .

DNA: TGTGCCAGCTCACCTGACAGGAGTACTGAAGCTTTCTTT
CDR3: CASSPDRSTEAFF
J: TRBJ1-1
size: .
V: TRBV18
D: .

DNA: TGCAGTGCTCCCGGACTAGCGGGGGAGTCCTACGAGCAGTACTTC
CDR3: CSAPGLAGESYEQYF
J: TRBJ2-7
size: .
V: TRBV20-1
D: TRBD2

DNA: TGTGCCTGGAGCACCGCTGTATCGGGGCCGATTGATGGCTACACCTTC
CDR3: CAWSTAVSGPIDGYTF
J: TRBJ1-2
size: .
V: TRBV30
D: .

DNA: TGTGCCAGCAGCTCAGGGGTGCGTGCCTACAATGAGCAGTTCTTC
CDR3: CASSSGVRAYNEQFF
J: TRBJ2-1
size: few
V: TRBV7-2
D: .